Reported below is one T cell receptor beta chain. Its antigen is not known. This sample is drawn from a study of beta chain features in type 1 diabetes. Whole-study results and caveats: PCR may have favored shorter templates equally in patients and controls. Diminished insertions and augmented deletions at VDJ junctions characterized type 1 diabetes patients. Moderately but significantly shorter TCRB CDR3s were found in Type 1 diabetes patients in all four CD4+ subsets. Cells with high TCR expression could be over-represented by cDNA sequencing. In the patient group, naive, central memory and Treg TCRB repertoires seemed more alike than in the healthy donor group.

The CDR3 extends over 13 amino acids. Trimming at V came to 6 bases and at J to 11 bases, leaving 10 bases not matched to a gene. The germline gives CDR1 SQVTM, CDR2 ANQGSEA. Isolated RNA was reverse transcribed in full, so expressed TCRB transcripts were sequenced. Generated by immunoSEQ multiplex PCR, the TCRdb table keeps only in-frame clones and is missing some. This repertoire shows over 150,000 clones, about 8.1% found once; its top ten account for 0.54%. The sequence derives from a woman between 18 and 29 years old with type 1 diabetes. The sample was central memory CD4+ T cells from blood. The chain couples TRBV29-1 to TRBJ2-5; 12 bases are shared with TRBD1. The CDR3 protein is CSVNRDRGREQYF. The CDR3 nucleotides read TGCAGCGTGAACCGGGACAGGGGGCGAGAGCAGTACTTC.